The rows below give T cell receptor beta chains drawn from one sample of a study of blood T cell repertoires in COVID-19. The assay was immunoSEQ multiplex PCR, and TCRdb's table has in-frame clones only and misses some. The sample carries about 100,000 clones, 80% to 90% recorded once. Sequenced sample: peripheral blood. These receptors were taken from a man older than 75 with acute or convalescent COVID-19. Each CDR3 is given with its conserved first and last residue. Each record gives: clone size, V gene, J gene, CDR3 protein. Size tells how often a clone was seen (once, few, many) or the class of an expanded clone, and some rows leave it out.

clone_size: NA
v_call: TRBV5-6
j_call: TRBJ1-5
cdr3_aa: CASSFGTGLSNQPQHF

clone_size: NA
v_call: TRBV9
j_call: TRBJ1-6
cdr3_aa: CASSRTVVNSPLHF

clone_size: NA
v_call: TRBV7-9
j_call: TRBJ2-7
cdr3_aa: CASSLGVTYEQYF

clone_size: once
v_call: TRBV19
j_call: TRBJ1-2
cdr3_aa: CASSPVGTGGYGYTF

clone_size: NA
v_call: TRBV11-2
j_call: TRBJ1-1
cdr3_aa: CASGTGRNTEAFF

clone_size: NA
v_call: TRBV10-3
j_call: TRBJ2-5
cdr3_aa: CAISESFGETQYF

clone_size: NA
v_call: TRBV5-1
j_call: TRBJ1-1
cdr3_aa: CASSLGQGQNTEAFF

clone_size: NA
v_call: TRBV12-3/TRBV12-4
j_call: TRBJ1-5
cdr3_aa: CASSQGRDQPQHF

clone_size: NA
v_call: TRBV4-1
j_call: TRBJ1-2
cdr3_aa: CASSQNTGVGYGYTF

clone_size: NA
v_call: TRBV5-1
j_call: TRBJ1-3
cdr3_aa: CASSLGQVDTIYF

clone_size: once
v_call: TRBV7-2
j_call: TRBJ2-3
cdr3_aa: CASSPQGTGPTDTQYF

clone_size: NA
v_call: TRBV14
j_call: TRBJ2-2
cdr3_aa: CASSQFGGGELFF

clone_size: NA
v_call: TRBV19
j_call: TRBJ2-1
cdr3_aa: CASSIGGSGSHNEQFF

clone_size: NA
v_call: TRBV29-1
j_call: TRBJ2-2
cdr3_aa: CSTGTGRNTGELFF

clone_size: NA
v_call: TRBV11-2
j_call: TRBJ1-2
cdr3_aa: CASTPHRGMGGYTF

clone_size: NA
v_call: TRBV3-1/TRBV3-2
j_call: TRBJ2-4
cdr3_aa: CASSTRLAKNIQYF

clone_size: once
v_call: TRBV18
j_call: TRBJ2-5
cdr3_aa: CASSPGGQETQYF

clone_size: NA
v_call: TRBV3-1/TRBV3-2
j_call: TRBJ1-2
cdr3_aa: CASSQRGMNYGYTF

clone_size: NA
v_call: TRBV19
j_call: TRBJ1-2
cdr3_aa: CASSFGTTNYGYTF

clone_size: NA
v_call: TRBV6-5
j_call: TRBJ1-1
cdr3_aa: CASNLVQGSTEAFF

clone_size: NA
v_call: TRBV19
j_call: TRBJ1-6
cdr3_aa: CASKPGHGSYNSPLHF

clone_size: once
v_call: TRBV27
j_call: TRBJ2-7
cdr3_aa: CASSPQDSYEQYF

clone_size: NA
v_call: TRBV19
j_call: TRBJ1-5
cdr3_aa: CASSTVWTGLSNQPQHF

clone_size: once
v_call: TRBV27
j_call: TRBJ1-2
cdr3_aa: CASMGAANYGYTF

clone_size: NA
v_call: TRBV5-4
j_call: TRBJ2-1
cdr3_aa: CASSRTGSSYNEQFF

clone_size: NA
v_call: TRBV7-8
j_call: TRBJ1-1
cdr3_aa: CASSFSARKQGTEAFF